This TCR beta chain appears in the sequencing data of a study of shared clonotypes between healthy human individuals. Data came from immunoSEQ multiplex PCR; TCRdb stores just in-frame clones and leaves some out. The data contain 950,000 to 1,300,000 clones, around 74% of them singletons. V shed 0 bases and J 0 bases; nucleotides not matched to a gene: 4. The CDR3 spans 16 residues. Germline CDR1 is SGHAT and CDR2 is FQNNGV. Healthy HIV-negative adults with no recent acute infections or vaccinations were recruited as donors. This chain connects TRBV11-2 to TRBJ2-7; 8 bases are shared with TRBD1. The sequence derives from a man aged 18-30 years in good health. Sequenced input: memory CD4+ T cells sorted from blood. Subset specified: CD45RA-negative fraction. The CDR3 sequence is CASSLDQGANSYEQYF. Here the CDR3 DNA reads TGTGCCAGCAGCTTAGACCAGGGGGCTAACTCCTACGAGCAGTACTTC.